Listed below are T cell receptor beta chains from one sample, sequenced in a study of blood T cell repertoires in COVID-19. This table comes from immunoSEQ multiplex PCR, and its TCRdb copy is limited to in-frame clones, with some not included. The sample lists about 240,000 clones; roughly 80% were seen once. Sequencing was performed on peripheral blood. These receptors originate from a woman under 30 with acute or convalescent COVID-19. The conserved cysteine and the conserved F or W are not part of the CDR3 here. The order of the fields is V gene, J gene, CDR3 protein.

v_call: TRBV7-2; j_call: TRBJ1-5; cdr3_aa: ASSPGQPIQPQH
v_call: TRBV29-1; j_call: TRBJ1-1; cdr3_aa: SVEGGPNTEAF
v_call: TRBV2; j_call: TRBJ1-5; cdr3_aa: AGTPGAWRSQPQH
v_call: TRBV5-1; j_call: TRBJ2-7; cdr3_aa: ASSFQTGGPYEQY
v_call: TRBV6-5; j_call: TRBJ1-2; cdr3_aa: ASSRDPTGIYGYT
v_call: TRBV29-1; j_call: TRBJ2-4; cdr3_aa: SVERGTPHIQY
v_call: TRBV6-5; j_call: TRBJ2-1; cdr3_aa: ASSSNSGTAYNEQF
v_call: TRBV19; j_call: TRBJ2-7; cdr3_aa: ASSIVAQREQY
v_call: TRBV25-1; j_call: TRBJ2-1; cdr3_aa: ASSQGANEQF
v_call: TRBV19; j_call: TRBJ2-4; cdr3_aa: ASSIGPTGLAKNIQY
v_call: TRBV27; j_call: TRBJ1-2; cdr3_aa: ASSTNRGNYGYT
v_call: TRBV2; j_call: TRBJ1-1; cdr3_aa: ASRGEGQGYTEAF
v_call: TRBV5-1; j_call: TRBJ2-5; cdr3_aa: ASSLQALREETQY
v_call: TRBV6-5; j_call: TRBJ2-3; cdr3_aa: ASSPRLAGDTQY
v_call: TRBV12-3/TRBV12-4; j_call: TRBJ1-1; cdr3_aa: ASSPPGQQAF
v_call: TRBV10-3; j_call: TRBJ2-1; cdr3_aa: AISGGGRALSNNEQF
v_call: TRBV19; j_call: TRBJ2-1; cdr3_aa: ASSIVTAGLMRNEQF
v_call: TRBV19; j_call: TRBJ2-3; cdr3_aa: ASSPGTGDVDTQY
v_call: TRBV29-1; j_call: TRBJ1-1; cdr3_aa: SGLGQLNTEAF
v_call: TRBV5-8; j_call: TRBJ1-6; cdr3_aa: ASSQRGGSYNSPLH
v_call: TRBV6-5; j_call: TRBJ1-4; cdr3_aa: ASSSVGSRNEKLF
v_call: TRBV7-2; j_call: TRBJ2-3; cdr3_aa: ASSLGRYQY
v_call: TRBV19; j_call: TRBJ2-6; cdr3_aa: ASRGGPGQGPSGANVLT
v_call: TRBV13; j_call: TRBJ1-1; cdr3_aa: ASSLAWTGMNTEAF
v_call: TRBV18; j_call: TRBJ2-7; cdr3_aa: ASSPSRDSKYEQY
v_call: TRBV11-1; j_call: TRBJ2-5; cdr3_aa: ASSSYRVVQETQY
v_call: TRBV11-2; j_call: TRBJ1-1; cdr3_aa: ASQTGMDTEAF
v_call: TRBV2; j_call: TRBJ2-7; cdr3_aa: ASRTGGRYEQY
v_call: TRBV7-2; j_call: TRBJ1-5; cdr3_aa: ASSLIGTQNQPQH
v_call: TRBV2; j_call: TRBJ2-1; cdr3_aa: ASTLAETYNEQF
v_call: TRBV19; j_call: TRBJ2-1; cdr3_aa: ASTPRKSSYNEQF